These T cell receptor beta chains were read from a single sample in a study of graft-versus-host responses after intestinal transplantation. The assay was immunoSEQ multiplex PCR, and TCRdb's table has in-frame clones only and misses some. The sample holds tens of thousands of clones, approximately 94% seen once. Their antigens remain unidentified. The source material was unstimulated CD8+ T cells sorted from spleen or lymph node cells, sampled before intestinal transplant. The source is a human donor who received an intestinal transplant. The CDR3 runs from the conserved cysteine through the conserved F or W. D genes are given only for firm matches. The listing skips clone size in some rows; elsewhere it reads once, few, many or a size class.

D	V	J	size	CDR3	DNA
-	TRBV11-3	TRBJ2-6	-	CASSPKGPTGGANVLTF	TGTGCCAGCAGCCCCAAGGGCCCAACGGGGGGGGCCAACGTCCTGACTTTC
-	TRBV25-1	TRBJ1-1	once	CASRGLLMNTEAFF	TGTGCCAGCAGAGGACTCCTCATGAACACTGAAGCTTTCTTT
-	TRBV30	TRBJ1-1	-	CAWSRGENTEAFF	TGTGCCTGGAGTCGCGGGGAGAACACTGAAGCTTTCTTT
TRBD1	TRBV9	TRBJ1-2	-	CASSAGTGKTFGDGYTF	TGTGCCAGCAGCGCCGGGACAGGGAAAACCTTCGGCGATGGCTACACCTTC
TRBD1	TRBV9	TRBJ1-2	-	CASSSNRDSIVRGYTF	TGTGCCAGCAGCTCCAACCGGGACAGCATAGTGAGGGGCTACACCTTC
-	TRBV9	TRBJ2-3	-	CASSREGGATDTQYF	TGTGCCAGCAGCAGAGAGGGGGGGGCCACAGATACGCAGTATTTT
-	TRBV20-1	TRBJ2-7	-	CSAAGLDEQYF	TGCAGTGCGGCAGGGCTGGACGAGCAGTACTTC
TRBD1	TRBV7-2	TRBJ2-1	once	CASSIFRRGTGNNEQFF	TGTGCCAGCAGCATTTTCCGGAGAGGGACAGGAAACAATGAGCAGTTCTTC
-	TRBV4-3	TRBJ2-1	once	CASSQDHEGRGLEQFF	TGCGCCAGCAGCCAAGATCACGAGGGCCGGGGGTTAGAGCAGTTCTTC
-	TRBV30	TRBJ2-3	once	CAWSVLGDTQYF	TGTGCCTGGAGTGTACTAGGCGATACGCAGTATTTT
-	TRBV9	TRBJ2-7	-	CASSVAGGPTYEQYF	TGTGCCAGCAGCGTAGCAGGGGGGCCCACCTACGAGCAGTACTTC
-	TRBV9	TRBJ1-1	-	CASSGGQDRGVNTEAFF	TGTGCCAGCAGCGGAGGCCAGGACCGGGGGGTGAACACTGAAGCTTTCTTT
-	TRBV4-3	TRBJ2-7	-	CASSQLTGAYEQYF	TGCGCCAGCAGCCAATTGACAGGAGCCTACGAGCAGTACTTC
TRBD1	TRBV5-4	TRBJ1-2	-	CAGTGGDYGYTF	TGTGCCGGAACAGGGGGGGACTATGGCTACACCTTC
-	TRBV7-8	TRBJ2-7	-	CASSPDGGRSAYEQYF	TGTGCCAGCAGTCCCGACGGGGGAAGATCGGCCTACGAGCAGTACTTC
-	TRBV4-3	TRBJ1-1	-	CASSQDSVTEAFF	TGCGCCAGCAGCCAAGATTCGGTAACTGAAGCTTTCTTT
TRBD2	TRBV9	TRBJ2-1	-	CASRRPGLANEQFF	TGTGCCAGCAGGAGGCCGGGACTAGCCAATGAGCAGTTCTTC
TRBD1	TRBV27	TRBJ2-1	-	CASSSDRGNEQFF	TGTGCCAGCAGTTCGGACAGGGGGAATGAGCAGTTCTTC
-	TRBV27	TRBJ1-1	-	CASRNGDNTEAFF	TGTGCCAGCCGTAACGGTGATAACACTGAAGCTTTCTTT
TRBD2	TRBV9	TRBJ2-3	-	CASSVDGGSSTDTQYF	TGTGCCAGCAGCGTAGACGGGGGGTCTAGCACAGATACGCAGTATTTT
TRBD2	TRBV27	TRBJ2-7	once	CASSPPGLRVHEQYF	TGTGCCAGCAGTCCCCCGGGACTAAGGGTTCACGAGCAGTACTTC
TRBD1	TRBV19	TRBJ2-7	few	CASSLGQGYEQYF	TGTGCCAGTAGTCTCGGACAGGGCTACGAGCAGTACTTC
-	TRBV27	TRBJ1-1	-	CASSYRTGWNTEAFF	TGTGCCAGCAGTTACCGCACGGGATGGAACACTGAAGCTTTCTTT
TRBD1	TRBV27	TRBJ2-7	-	CASSPASGTGKYEQYF	TGTGCCAGCAGTCCCGCTTCCGGGACAGGGAAGTACGAGCAGTACTTC
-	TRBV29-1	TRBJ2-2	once	CSVDPENTGELFF	TGCAGCGTTGATCCAGAGAACACCGGGGAGCTGTTTTTT
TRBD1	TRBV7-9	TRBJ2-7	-	CASSPHTGQGTGEQYF	TGTGCCAGCAGCCCACACACGGGACAGGGTACGGGCGAGCAGTACTTC
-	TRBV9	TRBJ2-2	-	CASSARQNTGELFF	TGTGCCAGCAGCGCCCGACAGAACACCGGGGAGCTGTTTTTT
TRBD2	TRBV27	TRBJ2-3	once	CASSLWRGVTDTQYF	TGTGCCAGCAGTTTATGGCGGGGGGTCACAGATACGCAGTATTTT
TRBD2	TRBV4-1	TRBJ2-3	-	CASSQGLAGTDTQYF	TGCGCCAGCAGCCAAGGACTAGCGGGGACAGATACGCAGTATTTT
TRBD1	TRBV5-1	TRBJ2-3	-	CASSLTGGGDTQYF	TGCGCCAGCAGCCTGACAGGGGGCGGAGATACGCAGTATTTT
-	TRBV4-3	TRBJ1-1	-	CASSQVQGTDTEAFF	TGCGCCAGCAGCCAAGTCCAGGGAACGGACACTGAAGCTTTCTTT
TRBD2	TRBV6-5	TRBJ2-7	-	CASSTGTSSSYEQYF	TGTGCCAGCAGTACCGGGACTAGCAGCTCCTACGAGCAGTACTTC
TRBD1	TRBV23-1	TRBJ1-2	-	CASSSGTGFCLGYTF	TGCGCCAGCAGTTCCGGGACAGGGTTCTGTCTTGGCTACACCTTC
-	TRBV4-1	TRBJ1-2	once	CASSPTSGGDGYTF	TGCGCCAGCAGCCCGACAAGTGGGGGGGATGGCTACACCTTC
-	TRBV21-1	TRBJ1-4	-	CASRLSSATNEKLFF	TGTGCCAGCAGGCTCAGCAGCGCAACTAATGAAAAACTGTTTTTT
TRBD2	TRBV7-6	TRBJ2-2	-	CASSLPGGGTGELFF	TGTGCCAGCAGCTTACCGGGGGGAGGCACCGGGGAGCTGTTTTTT
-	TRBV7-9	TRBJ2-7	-	CASSLTGATYEQYF	TGTGCCAGCAGCTTAACCGGAGCCACCTACGAGCAGTACTTC
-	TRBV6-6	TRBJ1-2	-	CASSTFQGNYGYTF	TGTGCCAGCAGTACCTTCCAGGGGAACTATGGCTACACCTTC
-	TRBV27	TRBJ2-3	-	CASRGSYTQYF	TGTGCCAGTCGGGGATCCTATACGCAGTATTTT
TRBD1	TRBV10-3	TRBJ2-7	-	CAILTGSYEQYF	TGTGCCATCTTGACAGGGAGCTACGAGCAGTACTTC
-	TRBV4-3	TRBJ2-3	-	CASSQERGRLDTQYF	TGCGCCAGCAGCCAAGAGCGGGGCCGCTTGGATACGCAGTATTTT
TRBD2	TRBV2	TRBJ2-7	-	CASWTSGGPNYEQYF	TGTGCCAGCTGGACTAGCGGGGGCCCCAACTACGAGCAGTACTTC
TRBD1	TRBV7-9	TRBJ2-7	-	CASSLPRDRSSYEQYF	TGTGCCAGCAGCTTGCCCAGGGACAGGTCCTCCTACGAGCAGTACTTC
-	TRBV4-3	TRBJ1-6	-	CASSQEGGDGDNSPLHF	TGCGCCAGCAGCCAAGAAGGCGGGGACGGGGATAATTCACCCCTCCACTTT
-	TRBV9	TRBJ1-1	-	CASSADSGDTEAFF	TGTGCCAGCAGCGCCGACAGTGGGGACACTGAAGCTTTCTTT
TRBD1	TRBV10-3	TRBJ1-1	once	CAISERGQGTFKTEAFF	TGTGCCATCAGTGAGAGGGGACAGGGTACATTTAAAACTGAAGCTTTCTTT
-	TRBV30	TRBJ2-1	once	CAWGPTSGNEQFF	TGTGCCTGGGGCCCCACCTCCGGGAATGAGCAGTTCTTC
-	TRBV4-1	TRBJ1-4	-	CASSQAQGGEKLFF	TGCGCCAGCAGCCAAGCACAGGGCGGTGAAAAACTGTTTTTT
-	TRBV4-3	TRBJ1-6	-	CAAGNRGSPLHF	TGCGCCGCCGGGAACCGGGGATCACCCCTCCACTTT
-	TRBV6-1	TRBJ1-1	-	CASSEVQLGGVGTEAFF	TGTGCCAGCAGTGAGGTCCAGCTGGGGGGGGTAGGCACTGAAGCTTTCTTT
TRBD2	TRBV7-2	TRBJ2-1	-	CASSSSSGGAYNEQFF	TGTGCCAGCAGCTCTAGTAGCGGGGGGGCGTACAATGAGCAGTTCTTC